This record concerns one T cell receptor beta chain sequence. The sample belongs to a study of blood T cell repertoires in COVID-19. The germline gives CDR1 SEHNR, CDR2 FQNEAQ (reference sequence). The CDR3 contains 15 residues. V gave up 6 bases and J gave up 6 bases; unmatched junction bases: 10. The data were produced by immunoSEQ multiplex PCR, yet TCRdb's version contains in-frame clones alone and is incomplete. This sample has 110,000 to 150,000 clones; approximately 86% occur once, and the top ten carry about 8%. The V and J genes are TRBV7-9 and TRBJ2-2, with 7 bases aligning to TRBD1. The sample taken for sequencing was peripheral blood. The source is a woman in her fifties or sixties with acute or convalescent COVID-19. The CDR3 is CASSPSGGVAGELFF. CDR3 bases: TGTGCCAGCAGTCCTTCAGGGGGTGTTGCCGGGGAGCTGTTTTTT.